This TCR beta chain was recovered during a study of identical twins. Germline-derived CDR1 and CDR2 are MRHNA and SNTAGT. Trimming pared 5 bases from V and 4 bases from J, leaving 9 bases between. The CDR3 covers 13 residues. A universal primer site came from template switching; cDNA carried unique molecular identifiers. MiXCR, applied by TCRdb to the 5' RACE reads, yields one record per CDR3 protein. The sample has approximately 220,000 distinct CDR3 sequences, 7.5% seen once. These data also featured in a second study, about yellow fever vaccine responses in identical twins.

This clonotype was obtained from a woman between 18 and 30 years old in good health. The sequenced sample was memory (CD45RO+) T cells sorted from blood. The V gene is TRBV6-4, the J gene TRBJ1-5; D gene uncertain. The CDR3 reads CASSYQVNQPQHF. The CDR3 nucleotides read TGTGCCAGCAGTTATCAAGTTAATCAGCCCCAGCATTTT.